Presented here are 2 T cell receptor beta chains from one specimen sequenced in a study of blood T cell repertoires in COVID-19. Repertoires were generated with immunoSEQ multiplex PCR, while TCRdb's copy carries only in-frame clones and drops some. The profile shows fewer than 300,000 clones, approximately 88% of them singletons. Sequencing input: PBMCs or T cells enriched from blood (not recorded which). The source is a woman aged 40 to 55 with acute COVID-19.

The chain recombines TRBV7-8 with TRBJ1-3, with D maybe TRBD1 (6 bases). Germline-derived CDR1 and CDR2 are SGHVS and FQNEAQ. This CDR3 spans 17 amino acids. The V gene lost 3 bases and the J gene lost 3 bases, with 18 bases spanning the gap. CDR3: CASSFVYEGVFGNTIYF. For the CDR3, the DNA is TGTGCCAGCAGCTTTGTTTATGAGGGGGTGTTTGGAAACACCATATATTTT.

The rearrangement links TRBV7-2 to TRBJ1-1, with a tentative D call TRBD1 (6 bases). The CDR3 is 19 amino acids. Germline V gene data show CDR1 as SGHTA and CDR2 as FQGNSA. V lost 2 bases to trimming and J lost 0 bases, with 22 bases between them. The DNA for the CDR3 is TGTGCCAGCAGCTTAATTAAAATGGTGAAGGACAGTCTGAACACTGAAGCTTTCTTT. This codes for CASSLIKMVKDSLNTEAFF.